This is a list of T cell receptor beta chains from one sample in a study of beta chain features in type 1 diabetes. Measured with immunoSEQ multiplex PCR; TCRdb has only the in-frame clones, and not every one. The profile shows 250,000 to 350,000 clones, over 11% of them singletons. The sample comprised naive CD4+ T cells from blood. The source of these receptors is a young man with type 1 diabetes. The CDR3 runs from the conserved cysteine through the conserved F or W. The order of the fields is J gene, clone size, D gene, V gene, CDR3 DNA, CDR3 protein. A D gene is named only where the DNA matches it firmly. The listing skips clone size in some rows; elsewhere it reads once, few, many or a size class.

J: TRBJ1-2; size: few; D: .; V: TRBV7-2; DNA: TGTGCCAGCAGCTCTCCCGGTTATGGCTACACCTTC; CDR3: CASSSPGYGYTF
J: TRBJ2-1; size: .; D: TRBD2; V: TRBV5-4; DNA: TGTGCCAGCAGCTCTATTCAGCGGGGGGAGCAGTTCTTC; CDR3: CASSSIQRGEQFF
J: TRBJ2-7; size: once; D: .; V: TRBV18; DNA: TGTGCCAGCTCACCCCAGGGAGGCTCCTACGAGCAGTACTTC; CDR3: CASSPQGGSYEQYF
J: TRBJ2-7; size: .; D: .; V: TRBV5-1; DNA: TGCGCCAGCAGCTTGTCTGATAGCGGAGACGAGCAGTACTTC; CDR3: CASSLSDSGDEQYF
J: TRBJ2-3; size: .; D: TRBD2; V: TRBV9; DNA: TGTGCCAGCAGCGTTCAACCTAGCGGGATTCCAGATACGCAGTATTTT; CDR3: CASSVQPSGIPDTQYF
J: TRBJ1-2; size: few; D: TRBD1; V: TRBV4-1; DNA: TGCGCCAGCAGCCAGGCGGGACAGGGCGCCAACTATGGCTACACCTTC; CDR3: CASSQAGQGANYGYTF
J: TRBJ1-4; size: .; D: TRBD1; V: TRBV29-1; DNA: TGCAGCGTAGGACAGGAGTCCGAAAAACTGTTTTTT; CDR3: CSVGQESEKLFF
J: TRBJ2-1; size: few; D: .; V: TRBV5-1; DNA: TGCGCCAGCAGCTTGGAGCCGGGAACTTACAATGAGCAGTTCTTC; CDR3: CASSLEPGTYNEQFF
J: TRBJ2-5; size: few; D: .; V: TRBV19; DNA: TGTGCCAGTAGTACGGGACAAGCGACCCAGTACTTC; CDR3: CASSTGQATQYF
J: TRBJ1-2; size: .; D: .; V: TRBV28; DNA: TGTGCCAGCAGTTTATCCCAGGGGTCTAACTATGGCTACACCTTC; CDR3: CASSLSQGSNYGYTF
J: TRBJ2-7; size: .; D: .; V: TRBV7-9; DNA: TGTGCCAGCAGCTTAAACACCCTCTCCTACGAGCAGTACTTC; CDR3: CASSLNTLSYEQYF
J: TRBJ2-4; size: .; D: .; V: TRBV5-1; DNA: TGCGCCAGCAGCTTGGCCCGGAGGGCTGGTGCCAAAAACATTCAGTACTTC; CDR3: CASSLARRAGAKNIQYF
J: TRBJ2-2; size: .; D: .; V: TRBV7-9; DNA: TGTGCCAGCAGCCCCCGGAACACCGGGGAGCTGTTTTTT; CDR3: CASSPRNTGELFF
J: TRBJ2-7; size: .; D: TRBD1; V: TRBV7-9; DNA: TGTGCCAGCAGCTCCCTGACAGGGGAAGGGTACTACGAGCAGTACTTC; CDR3: CASSSLTGEGYYEQYF
J: TRBJ2-1; size: .; D: TRBD2; V: TRBV4-1; DNA: TGCGCCAGCAGCCCTTGGACTAGCGGGAGTGTAAATGAGCAGTTCTTC; CDR3: CASSPWTSGSVNEQFF
J: TRBJ2-7; size: .; D: .; V: TRBV7-9; DNA: TGTGCCAGCAGCTCCCACGGTGGTAAGCCCTACGAGCAGTACTTC; CDR3: CASSSHGGKPYEQYF
J: TRBJ2-3; size: few; D: TRBD2; V: TRBV5-4; DNA: TGTGCCAGCAGCTCCCGGACTAGCACAACAGATACGCAGTATTTT; CDR3: CASSSRTSTTDTQYF
J: TRBJ1-5; size: .; D: .; V: TRBV2; DNA: TGTGCCAGCAGTGTCGAGGGGGGGAGCAATCAGCCCCAGCATTTT; CDR3: CASSVEGGSNQPQHF
J: TRBJ1-2; size: .; D: TRBD1; V: TRBV13; DNA: TGTGCCAGCAGCTTAGGCCGGACAGGGGGATATGGCTACACCTTC; CDR3: CASSLGRTGGYGYTF
J: TRBJ2-7; size: few; D: .; V: TRBV5-6; DNA: TGTGCCAGCAGCCGACTAGGCTACGAGCAGTACTTC; CDR3: CASSRLGYEQYF
J: TRBJ2-3; size: .; D: .; V: TRBV28; DNA: TGTGCCAGCAGCCTCGTCACAGATACGCAGTATTTT; CDR3: CASSLVTDTQYF
J: TRBJ1-2; size: few; D: .; V: TRBV2; DNA: TGTGCCAGCAGTGGAATCACAGGGCAGGGCTACACCTTC; CDR3: CASSGITGQGYTF
J: TRBJ1-5; size: .; D: .; V: TRBV7-9; DNA: TGTGCCAGCAGCTTAGGAAGTCTTGTAGGCAATCAGCCCCAGCATTTT; CDR3: CASSLGSLVGNQPQHF
J: TRBJ2-1; size: .; D: .; V: TRBV10-3; DNA: TGTGCCATCGCCCGAGGGGAGGATGAGCAGTTCTTC; CDR3: CAIARGEDEQFF
J: TRBJ1-2; size: few; D: .; V: TRBV4-2; DNA: TGTGCCAGCAGCCAAGAGCGGATTTCGAACTATGGCTACACCTTC; CDR3: CASSQERISNYGYTF
J: TRBJ2-3; size: few; D: .; V: TRBV7-3; DNA: TGTGCCAGCAGCTTAAGTTTCTCTACCACAGATACGCAGTATTTT; CDR3: CASSLSFSTTDTQYF
J: TRBJ2-7; size: few; D: .; V: TRBV7-9; DNA: TGTGCCAGCAGCTTAGGCTTCTCGGGGCAGTACTTC; CDR3: CASSLGFSGQYF
J: TRBJ2-5; size: few; D: TRBD2; V: TRBV19; DNA: TGTGCCAGTAGCAACCCTCCGGCGGGAGTGGAGACCCAGTACTTC; CDR3: CASSNPPAGVETQYF
J: TRBJ2-5; size: few; D: TRBD2; V: TRBV28; DNA: TGTGCCAGCTCAGGGACGGGAGGAGGTGAGGAGACCCAGTACTTC; CDR3: CASSGTGGGEETQYF
J: TRBJ2-1; size: .; D: TRBD2; V: TRBV7-2; DNA: TGTGCCAGCAGCTTAGTAGTAGCGGGAGGGTCGGGTGAGCAGTTCTTC; CDR3: CASSLVVAGGSGEQFF
J: TRBJ2-1; size: few; D: .; V: TRBV30; DNA: TGTGCCTGGATAGCCGGTTCGGGGAACAATGAGCAGTTCTTC; CDR3: CAWIAGSGNNEQFF
J: TRBJ2-1; size: few; D: TRBD2; V: TRBV9; DNA: TGTGCCAGCAGCGTAACAGGACTAGCAAGCCATGAGCAGTTCTTC; CDR3: CASSVTGLASHEQFF
J: TRBJ1-1; size: .; D: TRBD1; V: TRBV15; DNA: TGTGCCACCAGCAGACTCGGGACAGGGAACACTGAAGCTTTCTTT; CDR3: CATSRLGTGNTEAFF
J: TRBJ2-7; size: many; D: TRBD1; V: TRBV29-1; DNA: TGCAGCGTGGTACCCGGGACAGGCTACTACGAGCAGTACTTC; CDR3: CSVVPGTGYYEQYF
J: TRBJ2-7; size: .; D: TRBD1; V: TRBV5-6; DNA: TGTGCCAGCAGCGCGCCCGGGACAGACTACGAGCAGTACTTC; CDR3: CASSAPGTDYEQYF
J: TRBJ1-1; size: few; D: .; V: TRBV30; DNA: TGTGCCTGGTCAATAGGGAGGACTGAAGCTTTCTTT; CDR3: CAWSIGRTEAFF
J: TRBJ2-3; size: .; D: TRBD2; V: TRBV29-1; DNA: TGCAGCGTTGTCCCCTTTTCGGGACTAGCGTCTGGCACAGATACGCAGTATTTT; CDR3: CSVVPFSGLASGTDTQYF
J: TRBJ1-2; size: .; D: TRBD1; V: TRBV6-5; DNA: TGTGCCAGCAGACCCGAAGGACAGGTTCAAGGCTACACCTTC; CDR3: CASRPEGQVQGYTF
J: TRBJ1-1; size: .; D: .; V: TRBV6-5; DNA: TGTGCCAGCAGTTACTCTGGGGGGGTGGGCGACACTGAAGCTTTCTTT; CDR3: CASSYSGGVGDTEAFF
J: TRBJ2-3; size: .; D: TRBD1; V: TRBV5-1; DNA: TGCGCCAGCAGCTTGGCCCGGACAGGGGAAGATACGCAGTATTTT; CDR3: CASSLARTGEDTQYF